Presented here are 19 T cell receptor beta chains from one specimen sequenced in a study of blood T cell repertoires in COVID-19. TCRdb's table, derived via immunoSEQ multiplex PCR, lists solely in-frame clones and lacks some. The sample has approximately 210,000 clones, about 85% seen once. Sequences were obtained from peripheral blood. The receptors derive from a woman of 80 years or more with COVID-19, enrolled during active disease.

This chain connects TRBV28 to TRBJ1-1, with 9 bases identical to TRBD1. The CDR3 length is 16 residues. CDR1 MDHEN and CDR2 SYDVKM come from the germline V gene. V lost 7 bases, J lost 6 bases, and 15 bases stayed unmatched. The CDR3 reads CASTNPAGQGIPEAFF. CDR3 DNA sequence: TGTGCCAGCACCAACCCCGCGGGACAGGGTATTCCTGAAGCTTTCTTT.

This chain connects TRBV7-9 to TRBJ2-5, with 8 bases aligning to TRBD1. From germline, CDR1 is SEHNR and CDR2 FQNEAQ (reference sequence). V shed 6 bases and J 5 bases; nucleotides not matched to a gene: 8. The CDR3 covers 14 residues. CDR3 in amino acids: CASRSQGAGETQYF. In nucleotides, the CDR3 is TGTGCCAGCAGATCCCAGGGGGCCGGTGAGACCCAGTACTTC.

This chain connects TRBV10-3 to TRBJ1-1, with 8 nucleotides matching TRBD1. With V trimmed by 8 bases and J by 6 bases, 8 bases remained unmatched. Germline CDR1 reads ENHRY; CDR2 reads SYGVKD. This CDR3 has 13 residues. The CDR3 region is CAISSDRVAEAFF. The DNA of the CDR3 is TGTGCCATCTCGTCGGACAGGGTGGCTGAAGCTTTCTTT.

The chain combines TRBV28 with TRBJ1-2, with D perhaps TRBD1 (5 bases). Trimming took off 6 bases at V and 4 bases at J, with 18 bases between the two ends. CDR3 length: 15 amino acids. The germline V gene encodes CDR1 MDHEN and CDR2 SYDVKM. The CDR3 loop reads CASSSEGDRAYGYTF. The CDR3 region has the DNA TGTGCCAGCAGCTCGGAGGGCGACAGAGCCTATGGCTACACCTTC.

J is TRBJ2-4 and V is TRBV6-4, with TRBD1 as a possible D gene (5 bases). With 3 bases removed from V and 9 bases from J, the gap between germline ends came to 15 bases. Germline-derived CDR1 and CDR2 are MRHNA and SNTAGT. The CDR3 runs to 14 residues. The CDR3 DNA is TGTGCCAGCAGTGAGGGGCAGGGATCGCGCATTCAGTACTTC. It codes for CASSEGQGSRIQYF.

V and J are TRBV19 and TRBJ1-1; weak D call: TRBD1 (5 bases). V was cut by 5 bases and J by 6 bases, with 25 bases left in between. Germline V gene sequence: CDR1 LNHDA, CDR2 SQIVND (reference sequence). The CDR3 is made up of 17 amino acids. The CDR3 sequence is CASSSSQGLIVKAEAFF. CDR3 in DNA: TGTGCCAGTAGTTCATCCCAGGGCCTGATAGTGAAGGCTGAAGCTTTCTTT.

The rearrangement links TRBV28 to TRBJ1-4; 9 bases map to TRBD1. CDR3 length equals 17 residues. V was pared by 3 bases and J by 6 bases, with 11 bases of the junction left unmatched. Germline CDR1 and CDR2: MDHEN and SYDVKM. The CDR3 region is CASSFFIGTGMHEKLFF. The CDR3 DNA follows: TGTGCCAGCAGTTTTTTCATAGGGACAGGGATGCATGAAAAACTGTTTTTT.

The chain joins TRBV2 to TRBJ2-3; 11 bases are a match to TRBD1. V shed 6 bases and J 3 bases; nucleotides not matched to a gene: 2. CDR1 is SNHLY, CDR2 FYNNEI, per germline. The CDR3 consists of 14 residues. The CDR3 DNA follows: TGTGCCAGCAGGCGGGACAGGGGGACAGATACGCAGTATTTT. Protein product: CASRRDRGTDTQYF.

Many counts were recorded for this clone. The J gene is TRBJ2-3, the V gene TRBV6-5; 9 positions agree with TRBD2. This CDR3 comprises 16 residues. The germline gives CDR1 MNHEY, CDR2 SVGAGI. The V gene end was trimmed by 0 bases and the J gene end by 2 bases; junction bases not matched to a gene: 3. CDR3 sequence: CASSYSGTSSTDTQYF. For the CDR3, the DNA is TGTGCCAGCAGTTACTCCGGGACTAGCTCCACAGATACGCAGTATTTT.

This clone was seen just once. This chain links TRBV12-3 or TRBV12-4 with TRBJ1-1; no reliable D call. V lost 5 bases to trimming and J lost 1 base, with 5 bases between them. The CDR3 is 12 amino acids. CDR3 bases: TGTGCCAGCAGTCCGCGGAACACTGAAGCTTTCTTT. It codes for CASSPRNTEAFF.

This chain joins TRBV10-3 and TRBJ1-5, with a weak D call TRBD1 (5 bases). This CDR3 has 16 amino acids. The V end was cut by 0 bases, the J end by 1 base, with 10 bases between. Germline V lookup: CDR1 ENHRY, CDR2 SYGVKD. In nucleotides, the CDR3 is TGTGCCATCAGTGAGTCGAGGGGAGGGAGCAATCAGCCCCAGCATTTT. Translating gives CAISESRGGSNQPQHF.

This clone occurred a few times. The rearrangement uses TRBV5-4 and TRBJ1-2, with D perhaps matching TRBD1 (6 bases). CDR3 length equals 13 residues. Germline V CDR1 and CDR2: SGHNT, YYREEE (reference sequence). The V gene lost 0 bases and the J gene lost 6 bases, with 9 bases spanning the gap. In DNA, the CDR3 is TGTGCCAGCAGCTTGGGGAACAGGGATGGCTACACCTTC. It encodes CASSLGNRDGYTF.

The genes are TRBV19 and TRBJ2-5; 8 bases line up with TRBD1. This CDR3 contains 16 residues. The V gene's germline CDR1 is LNHDA and CDR2 SQIVND (reference sequence). V lost 4 bases to trimming and J lost 5 bases; unmatched junction nucleotides: 12. The CDR3 here is CASSTGQGTSGETQYF. The DNA of the CDR3 is TGTGCCAGTAGTACAGGACAGGGTACCTCTGGGGAGACCCAGTACTTC. The whole variable domain, filled in from reference TRBV19 and TRBJ2-5, reads DGGITQSPKYLFRKEGQNVTLSCEQNLNHDAMYWYRQDPGQGLRLIYYSQIVNDFQKGDIAEGYSVSREKKESFPLTVTSAQKNPTAFYLCASSTGQGTSGETQYFGPGTRLLVL.

This CDR3 is CASSSSTDTQYF. In DNA, the CDR3 is TGTGCCAGCAGCTCTAGCACAGATACGCAGTATTTT. This sequence joins TRBV7-9 and TRBJ2-3; D is unresolved. CDR1 SEHNR and CDR2 FQNEAQ come from the germline V gene (reference sequence). The CDR3 spans 12 residues. Between the trimmed V and J ends, which lost 4 bases and 0 bases, there was a span of 2 bases.

The chain links TRBV30 to TRBJ2-3; a possible D gene is TRBD2 (6 bases). CDR1 and CDR2 (germline): GTSNPN, SVGIG (reference sequence). The V end lost 2 bases, the J end lost 2 bases, and 11 bases lay between the germline ends. The CDR3 contains 14 residues. CDR3: CAWSTLAVTDTQYF. The CDR3 region has the DNA TGTGCCTGGAGTACTTTAGCGGTCACAGATACGCAGTATTTT.

This chain links TRBV6-6 with TRBJ2-7; 8 bases align to TRBD2. CDR1 and CDR2 from the germline V gene are MNHNY and SVGAGI (reference sequence). The CDR3 is 15 amino acids. V lost 5 bases and J lost 3; bases outside the gene matches: 9. The CDR3 DNA is TGTGCCAGCAGTAACCCGCTGGCGGGGGGCTACGAGCAGTACTTC. It translates to CASSNPLAGGYEQYF.

J is TRBJ1-6 and V is TRBV19, with a possible D match to TRBD1 (5 bases). The CDR3 length is 16 residues. Trimming took 2 bases from V and 10 from J, leaving 18 bases between them. Per the germline V gene, CDR1 is LNHDA and CDR2 is SQIVND (reference sequence). Written as DNA, the CDR3 is TGTGCCAGTAGTATATTGTGGGGCAATGCGCTCTCACCCCTCCACTTT. Translation gives CASSILWGNALSPLHF.

In this sample, this clone turned up a few times. V and J are TRBV7-8 and TRBJ1-1; TRBD1 matches 8 bases. Trimming at V came to 7 bases and at J to 1 base, leaving 5 bases not matched to a gene. The CDR3 runs 14 residues. Per germline, CDR1 SGHVS and CDR2 FQNEAQ. The CDR3 loop is CASNIGTGNTEAFF. DNA of the CDR3: TGTGCCAGCAATATAGGGACAGGGAACACTGAAGCTTTCTTT.

The gene calls are TRBV18 and TRBJ1-1; 7 bases map to TRBD1. CDR3 size: 15 residues. V shed 3 bases and J 3 bases; nucleotides not matched to a gene: 7. Per the germline V gene, CDR1 is KGHSH and CDR2 is LQKENI. The CDR3 here is CASSPLTGRDTEAFF. As DNA, the CDR3 is TGTGCCAGCTCACCCTTGACAGGGCGCGACACTGAAGCTTTCTTT.